This T cell receptor beta chain was obtained from a study of T cells after yellow fever vaccination. The CDR3 loop spans 13 amino acids. The germline V gene has CDR1 MGHRA and CDR2 YSYEKL. The V gene end was trimmed by 1 base and the J gene end by 5 bases; junction bases not matched to a gene: 1. MiXCR, applied by TCRdb to the 5' RACE reads, yields one record per CDR3 protein. Of about 120,000 distinct CDR3 sequences in the sample, about 8.2% were seen once. The receptor was derived from a man between 18 and 35 years old who received the YFV17D yellow fever vaccine. This specimen was CD8+ T cells sorted from PBMCs, taken on the day of the yellow fever booster vaccination. V usage is TRBV4-1 and J usage is TRBJ2-5, with 7 bases aligning to TRBD1. As DNA, the CDR3 is TGCGCCAGCAGCCAAGTACAGGGGGAGACCCAGTACTTC. The encoded protein is CASSQVQGETQYF.